The 24 T cell receptor beta chains listed next were all sequenced from one sample in a study of siplizumab effects on memory and regulatory T cells. Here immunoSEQ multiplex PCR was the method, and the copy in TCRdb shows in-frame clones only, minus some. The sample comprises tens of thousands of clones, about 90% of which are singletons, and about 1.5% rests with the top ten. What was sequenced was Tregs sorted from blood. All receptors derive from a human donor in good health.

The CDR3 is CASKDRNTDTQYF. The CDR3 nucleotides are TGTGCCAGCAAAGACAGGAACACAGATACGCAGTATTTT. V is TRBV28 and J is TRBJ2-3, with D maybe TRBD1 (6 bases). CDR3 length equals 13 residues. Per the germline V gene, CDR1 is MDHEN and CDR2 is SYDVKM. V lost 7 bases and J lost 2, with 10 bases in between.

V and J are TRBV30 and TRBJ1-5, with a possible D match to TRBD1 (5 bases). Germline V CDR1 and CDR2: GTSNPN, SVGIG (reference sequence). This CDR3 has 14 amino acids. The ends were cut back, 1 base at V and 4 bases at J, with 11 bases in the middle. CDR3: CAWSGGFRNQPQHF. In DNA, the CDR3 is TGTGCCTGGAGTGGGGGGTTTAGAAATCAGCCCCAGCATTTT.

This chain uses TRBV6-6 with TRBJ2-1; the D is unclear. The CDR3 contains 14 residues. Looked up from germline, CDR1 is MNHNY and CDR2 is SVGAGI (reference sequence). The germline V and J ends were trimmed by 5 bases and 5 bases, with 13 bases remaining between them. For the CDR3, the DNA is TGTGCCAGCAGTCAAGAGCTGGGGAACAATGAGCAGTTCTTC. As protein: CASSQELGNNEQFF.

This chain joins TRBV29-1 and TRBJ2-5, with D possibly TRBD2 on 5 matching bases. From germline, CDR1 is SQVTM and CDR2 ANQGSEA. The CDR3 totals 13 residues. V lost 3 bases, J lost 1 base, and 9 bases lay in between. Written as DNA, the CDR3 is TGCAGCGTTGATGGGAGAACCCAAGAGACCCAGTACTTC. Protein product: CSVDGRTQETQYF.

The rearrangement joins TRBV19 to TRBJ1-2; D possibly corresponds to TRBD1 (5 bases). V dropped 4 bases and J dropped 5 bases, with 26 bases sitting between them. This CDR3 is built from 18 residues. From germline, CDR1 is LNHDA and CDR2 SQIVND (reference sequence). In DNA form, the CDR3 reads TGTGCCAGTAGTACCATAGCCCAGGGCCACCTTTCCGGGTATGGCTACACCTTC. This gives the protein CASSTIAQGHLSGYGYTF.

The V and J genes are TRBV7-3 and TRBJ2-5; tentative D call: TRBD2 (6 bases). The CDR3 contains 14 residues. CDR1 is SGHTA and CDR2 is FQGTGA in the germline V gene. The V gene lost 2 bases and the J gene lost 1 base, with 8 bases spanning the gap. CDR3 residues: CASSLSGVQETQYF. As DNA, the CDR3 is TGTGCCAGCAGCTTATCGGGGGTCCAAGAGACCCAGTACTTC. Full variable domain (missing parts from reference TRBV7-3 and TRBJ2-5): GAGVSQTPSNKVTEKGKYVELRCDPISGHTALYWYRQSLGQGPEFLIYFQGTGAADDSGLPNDRFFAVRPEGSVSTLKIQRTERGDSAVYLCASSLSGVQETQYFGPGTRLLVL.

This chain uses TRBV10-3 with TRBJ1-1; no clear D. CDR3 length: 13 residues. Trimming shortened V by 6 bases and J by 1 base, and 9 bases separated the two germline ends. CDR1 is ENHRY, CDR2 SYGVKD, per germline. CDR3 in DNA: TGTGCCATCAGGTATTCGCCGAACACTGAAGCTTTCTTT. Encoded protein: CAIRYSPNTEAFF.

This rearrangement joins TRBV30 to TRBJ2-3, with 7 bases that match TRBD2. V was pared by 2 bases and J by 2 bases, with 10 bases of the junction left unmatched. Germline V gene data show CDR1 as GTSNPN and CDR2 as SVGIG (reference sequence). The CDR3 totals 16 residues. The CDR3 DNA is TGTGCCTGGAGTCCCGCGCGGGAGAGTTTCACAGATACGCAGTATTTT. Protein product: CAWSPARESFTDTQYF.

The chain links TRBV6-5 to TRBJ1-1; no definite D call. The length of the CDR3 is 12 residues. Germline V gives CDR1 MNHEY, CDR2 SVGAGI. Trimming took 4 bases from V and 7 from J, leaving 10 bases between them. DNA for the CDR3: TGTGCCAGCAGTTTATCAAGAGGTGAAGCTTTCTTT. Protein product: CASSLSRGEAFF.

The V and J genes are TRBV7-9 and TRBJ2-5; D is undetermined. Germline assignment: CDR1 SEHNR and CDR2 FQNEAQ (reference sequence). The ends were cut back, 5 bases at V and 4 bases at J, with 14 bases in the middle. This CDR3 region has 14 residues. The CDR3 region is CASSPGLRGETQYF. DNA of the CDR3: TGTGCCAGCAGCCCCGGGCTGCGCGGAGAGACCCAGTACTTC.

The chain recombines TRBV6-6 with TRBJ1-2; 10 nucleotides match TRBD1. The ends lost 4 bases at V and 6 bases at J; junction bases unmatched: 2. This CDR3 has 13 residues. In germline, CDR1 is MNHNY, CDR2 SVGAGI (reference sequence). The CDR3 reads CASSWTGGDGYTF. The DNA of the CDR3 is TGTGCCAGCAGTTGGACAGGGGGAGATGGCTACACCTTC.

The chain couples TRBV5-1 to TRBJ1-2, with 9 positions matching TRBD1. Germline V CDR1 and CDR2: SGHRS, YFSETQ. The CDR3 runs 14 residues. Germline trimming cut 4 bases from V and 6 bases from J; bases unmatched to any gene: 7. CDR3 sequence: CASSLGQGIHGYTF. The CDR3 coding sequence is TGCGCCAGCAGCCTCGGACAGGGGATACATGGCTACACCTTC.

This rearrangement joins TRBV7-8 to TRBJ2-5; TRBD1 aligns across 10 bases. The CDR3 has 15 amino acids. Germline V gene sequence: CDR1 SGHVS, CDR2 FQNEAQ. The J segment lost 5 bases and the V segment lost 4 bases, leaving 7 bases of the junction unmatched. The CDR3 is CASSYPTGGRETQYF. CDR3 DNA sequence: TGTGCCAGCAGCTATCCGACAGGGGGCAGGGAGACCCAGTACTTC.

This clone was seen once. This chain links TRBV25-1 with TRBJ2-7, with unresolved D. Trimming shortened V by 8 bases and J by 1 base, and 9 bases separated the two germline ends. The CDR3 spans 12 residues. The germline CDR1 and CDR2 sequences are MGHDK and SYGVNS. The CDR3 nucleotides read TGTGCCAGCTCGTTGGCTTCCTACGAGCAGTACTTC. This codes for CASSLASYEQYF.

V gene TRBV15 combines with J gene TRBJ2-1, with TRBD2 matching over 8 bases. This CDR3 comprises 17 residues. Germline CDR1 reads LNHNV; CDR2 reads YYDKDF (reference sequence). Unmatched junction bases numbered 7, after V lost 3 bases and J lost 0 bases. CDR3 in DNA: TGTGCCACCAGCAGGCGACTAGCGTCTAGCTCCTACAATGAGCAGTTCTTC. Translated, it gives CATSRRLASSSYNEQFF.

The chain uses TRBV29-1 and TRBJ2-1; 12 bases are a match to TRBD2. The junction had 4 bases not matched to a gene; V was cut back by 7 bases and J by 0 bases. Per germline, CDR1 SQVTM and CDR2 ANQGSEA. The CDR3 is made up of 15 amino acids. In DNA form, the CDR3 reads TGCAGCGGTACTAGCGGGAGGCCCTCCTACAATGAGCAGTTCTTC. As protein: CSGTSGRPSYNEQFF.

The V gene is TRBV5-6, the J gene TRBJ1-3; possibly TRBD1 for D (5 bases). The V gene lost 1 base and the J gene lost 0 bases, with 8 bases spanning the gap. Germline V gives CDR1 SGHDT, CDR2 YYEEEE. This CDR3 has 15 residues. The chain's CDR3 is CASSLRQISGNTIYF. The DNA of the CDR3 is TGTGCCAGCAGCTTGAGACAGATCTCTGGAAACACCATATATTTT.

This clone was found once. The genes are TRBV12-5 and TRBJ2-7; 15 bases agree with TRBD2. This CDR3 has 18 residues. With 5 bases clipped from V and 7 bases from J, the junction kept 15 bases outside the gene matches. The germline CDR1 and CDR2 sequences are LGHNT and FRNRAP. CDR3 coding DNA: TGTGCTAGTGGTCTCACCCCTGGGACTAGCGGGAGGTCGGGGGAGCAGTACTTC. It is translated as CASGLTPGTSGRSGEQYF. Full variable domain (remainder filled in from reference TRBV12-5 and TRBJ2-7): DARVTQTPRHKVTEMGQEVTMRCQPILGHNTVFWYRQTMMQGLELLAYFRNRAPLDDSGMPKDRFSAEMPDATLATLKIQPSEPRDSAVYFCASGLTPGTSGRSGEQYFGPGTRLTVT.

V is TRBV5-1 and J is TRBJ2-2, with a tentative D call TRBD2 (6 bases). This CDR3 region has 15 residues. The V gene's germline CDR1 is SGHRS and CDR2 YFSETQ. V lost 0 bases, J lost 4 bases, and 10 bases lay in between. CDR3 loop: CASSLAGGRTGELFF. The CDR3 DNA reads TGCGCCAGCAGCTTGGCCGGGGGACGCACCGGGGAGCTGTTTTTT. Filled out from reference TRBV5-1 and TRBJ2-2, the complete variable domain reads KAGVTQTPRYLIKTRGQQVTLSCSPISGHRSVSWYQQTPGQGLQFLFEYFSETQRNKGNFPGRFSGRQFSNSRSEMNVSTLELGDSALYLCASSLAGGRTGELFFGEGSRLTVL.

The chain has TRBV6-1 and TRBJ1-1; the D gene is possibly TRBD1 (6 bases). The CDR3 runs 12 residues. Per germline, CDR1 MNHNS and CDR2 SASEGT. Here the CDR3 reads CATGGRVAEAFF. CDR3 DNA: TGTGCTACCGGGGGGCGGGTGGCTGAAGCTTTCTTT.

In nucleotides, the CDR3 is TGTGCCAGCAGCCCTCGCGGGGTAATGAGCTCCTACAATGAGCAGTTCTTC. Protein: CASSPRGVMSSYNEQFF. The chain is built from TRBV7-2 and TRBJ2-1, with a weak D call TRBD2 (6 bases). V lost 5 bases and J 0 bases, leaving 17 bases between the germline ends. CDR1 and CDR2 from the germline V gene are SGHTA and FQGNSA. The CDR3 loop spans 17 amino acids.

CDR3 coding DNA: TGTGCCATCAGTGAGTCGACAGGGTGGGGTAATTCACCCCTCCACTTT. Protein: CAISESTGWGNSPLHF. The chain uses TRBV10-3 and TRBJ1-6, with TRBD1 matching 7 bases. Germline V gene data show CDR1 as ENHRY and CDR2 as SYGVKD. The CDR3 spans 16 residues. V trimming: 0 bases; J trimming: 6 bases; junction bases outside the gene matches: 5.

The genes are TRBV18 and TRBJ2-2; 10 nucleotides line up with TRBD2. This CDR3 is 19 amino acids long. Unmatched junction bases numbered 17, after V lost 4 bases and J lost 6 bases. CDR1 is KGHSH, CDR2 LQKENI, per germline. For the CDR3, the DNA is TGTGCCAGCTCACTCAGTTCCCTCGCTAGCGGGAGATTCTCCGGGGAGCTGTTTTTT. It is translated as CASSLSSLASGRFSGELFF.

The rearrangement links TRBV29-1 to TRBJ1-1; D is possibly TRBD1 (5 bases). This CDR3 is built from 13 residues. V dropped 6 bases and J dropped 1 base, with 12 bases sitting between them. Per the germline V gene, CDR1 is SQVTM and CDR2 is ANQGSEA. The CDR3 reads CSVKGRKNTEAFF. In DNA, the CDR3 is TGCAGCGTAAAGGGACGGAAGAACACTGAAGCTTTCTTT.